This entry concerns a single TCR beta chain. Its antigen is unknown. The sample is drawn from a study of OX40 agonist ivuxolimab in advanced cancers. Overall study findings and caveats: More expanded clones were found, on average, in CD8+ than in CD4+ T cells.

TCRdb's table, derived via immunoSEQ multiplex PCR, lists solely in-frame clones and lacks some. The table includes 67,000 or so clones, over 85% detected once. The sequence was collected from an adult with an advanced solid tumor such as melanoma, head and neck, liver or kidney cancer. Material: CD4+ or CD8+ T cells sorted from blood, obtained in a trial of the OX40 agonist ivuxolimab.

CDR3 DNA sequence: TGTGCCAGCAGCAGCCCAGATACGCAGTATTTT. This gives the protein CASSSPDTQYF. V gene TRBV6-5 combines with J gene TRBJ2-3; D gene uncertain. The V and J ends lost 6 bases and 4 bases respectively, with 5 bases between them. Per the germline V gene, CDR1 is MNHEY and CDR2 is SVGAGI. The CDR3 contains 11 residues.